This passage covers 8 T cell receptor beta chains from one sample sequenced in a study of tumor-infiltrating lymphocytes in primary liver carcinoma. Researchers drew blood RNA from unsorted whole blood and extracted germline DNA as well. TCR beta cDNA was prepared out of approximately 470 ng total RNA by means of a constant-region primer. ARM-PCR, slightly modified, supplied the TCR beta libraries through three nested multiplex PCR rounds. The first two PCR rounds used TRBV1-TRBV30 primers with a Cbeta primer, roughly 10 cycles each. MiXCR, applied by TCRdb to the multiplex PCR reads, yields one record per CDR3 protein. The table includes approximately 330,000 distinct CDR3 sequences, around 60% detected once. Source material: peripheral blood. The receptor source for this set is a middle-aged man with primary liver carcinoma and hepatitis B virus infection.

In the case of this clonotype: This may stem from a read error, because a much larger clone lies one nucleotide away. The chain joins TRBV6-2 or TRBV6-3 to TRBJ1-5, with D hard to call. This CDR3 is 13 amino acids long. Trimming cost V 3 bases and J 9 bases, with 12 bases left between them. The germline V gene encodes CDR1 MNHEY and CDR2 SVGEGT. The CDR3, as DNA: TGTGCCAGCAGTTATGGCTCCCATTCGCCCCAGCATTTT. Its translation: CASSYGSHSPQHF.

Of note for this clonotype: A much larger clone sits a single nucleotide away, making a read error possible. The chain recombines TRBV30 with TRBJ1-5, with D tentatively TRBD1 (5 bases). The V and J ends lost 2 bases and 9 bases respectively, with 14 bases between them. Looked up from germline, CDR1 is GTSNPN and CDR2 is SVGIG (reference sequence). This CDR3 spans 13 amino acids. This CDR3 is CAWSRQTDLPQHF. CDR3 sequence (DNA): TGTGCCTGGAGTCGACAGACCGATCTGCCCCAGCATTTT.

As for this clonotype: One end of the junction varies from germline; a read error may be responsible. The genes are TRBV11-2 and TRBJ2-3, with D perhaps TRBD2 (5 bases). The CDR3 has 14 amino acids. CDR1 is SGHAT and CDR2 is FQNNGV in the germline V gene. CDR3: CTSSLVAEGDTHYF. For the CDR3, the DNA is TGTACCAGCAGCTTAGTGGCCGAGGGAGATACGCACTATTTT.

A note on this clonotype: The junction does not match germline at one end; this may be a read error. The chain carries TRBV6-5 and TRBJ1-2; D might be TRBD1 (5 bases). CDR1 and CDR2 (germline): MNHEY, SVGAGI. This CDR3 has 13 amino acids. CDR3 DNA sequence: TGTGCCAGCAGTTACAGGGGTGAGAATGGCTACAACTTC. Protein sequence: CASSYRGENGYNF.

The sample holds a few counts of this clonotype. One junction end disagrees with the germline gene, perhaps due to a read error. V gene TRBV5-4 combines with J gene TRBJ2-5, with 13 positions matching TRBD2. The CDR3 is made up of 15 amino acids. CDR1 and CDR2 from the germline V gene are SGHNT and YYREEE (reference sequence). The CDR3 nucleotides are TGTGCAAGCAGCTTGACCGGGACTAGCGGGGTGACCCAGTACTTC. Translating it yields CASSLTGTSGVTQYF.

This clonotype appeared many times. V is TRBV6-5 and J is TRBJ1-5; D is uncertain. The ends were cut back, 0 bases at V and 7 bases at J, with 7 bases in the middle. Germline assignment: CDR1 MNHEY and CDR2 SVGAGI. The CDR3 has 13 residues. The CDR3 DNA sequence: TGTGCCAGCAGTTACTCTGGGTTACAGCCCCAGCATTTT. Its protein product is CASSYSGLQPQHF.

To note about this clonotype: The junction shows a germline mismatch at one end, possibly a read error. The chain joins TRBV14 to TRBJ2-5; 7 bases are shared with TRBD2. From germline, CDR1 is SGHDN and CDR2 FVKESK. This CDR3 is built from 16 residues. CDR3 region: CATSSRGGLGGETQYF. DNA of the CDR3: TGTGCCACCAGCTCCCGGGGAGGGTTAGGAGGAGAGACCCAGTACTTC.

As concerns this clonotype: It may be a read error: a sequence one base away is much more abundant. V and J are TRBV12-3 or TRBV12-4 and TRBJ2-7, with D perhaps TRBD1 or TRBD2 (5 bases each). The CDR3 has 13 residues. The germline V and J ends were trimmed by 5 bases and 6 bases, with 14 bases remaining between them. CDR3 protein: CASSTGPLGEQYF. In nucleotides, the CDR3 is TGTGCCAGCAGTACGGGGCCATTGGGCGAGCAGTACTTC.